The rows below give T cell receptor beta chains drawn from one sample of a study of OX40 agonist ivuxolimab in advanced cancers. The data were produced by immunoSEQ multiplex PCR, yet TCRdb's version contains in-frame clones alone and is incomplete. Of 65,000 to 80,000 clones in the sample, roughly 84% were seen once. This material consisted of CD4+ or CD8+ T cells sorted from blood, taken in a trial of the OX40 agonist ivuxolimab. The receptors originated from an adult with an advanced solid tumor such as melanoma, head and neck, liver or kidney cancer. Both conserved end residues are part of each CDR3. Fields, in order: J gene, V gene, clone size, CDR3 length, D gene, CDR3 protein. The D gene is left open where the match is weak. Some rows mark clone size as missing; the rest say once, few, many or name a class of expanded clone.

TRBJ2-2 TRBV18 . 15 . CASSPPARGSGELFF
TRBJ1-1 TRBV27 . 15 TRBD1 CASSPTGAANTEAFF
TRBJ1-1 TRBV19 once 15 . CASSMVRAVNTEAFF
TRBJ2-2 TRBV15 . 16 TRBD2 CATRKGRERDTGELFF
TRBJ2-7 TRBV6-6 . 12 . CASKGRTYEQYF
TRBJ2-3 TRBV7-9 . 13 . CASSFKITDTQYF
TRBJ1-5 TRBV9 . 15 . CASSVGGQGGQPQHF
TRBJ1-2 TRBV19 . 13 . CASSQGVNYGYTF
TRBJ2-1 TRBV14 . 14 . CASSQRALYNEQFF
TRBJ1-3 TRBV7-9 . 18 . CASSRLMQAGNSGNTIYF
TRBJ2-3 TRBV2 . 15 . CASSEAGARGATQYF
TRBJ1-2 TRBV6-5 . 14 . CASSYSLYGGGYTF
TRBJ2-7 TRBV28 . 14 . CASSLAGPPYEQYF
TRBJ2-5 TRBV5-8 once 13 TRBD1 CASSFQGAKTQYF
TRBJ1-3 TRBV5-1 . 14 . CASSLSTTGNTIYF
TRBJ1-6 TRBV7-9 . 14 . CASSLDGGRPPLHF
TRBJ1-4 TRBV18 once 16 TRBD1 CASSPKQGADNEKLFF
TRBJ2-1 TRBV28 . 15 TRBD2 CASRGHSGGVNEQFF
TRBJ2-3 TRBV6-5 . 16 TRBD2 CASSFRLAGITDTQYF
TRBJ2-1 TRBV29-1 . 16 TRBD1 CSVEDRGTGGYDEQFF
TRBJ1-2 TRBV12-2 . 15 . CASRSVQGATDGYTF
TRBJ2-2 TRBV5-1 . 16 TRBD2 CASSELAGVSTGELFF
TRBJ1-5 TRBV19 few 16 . CASSHQWKRGNQPQHF
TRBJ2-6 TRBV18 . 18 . CASSPREQRGAGANVLTF
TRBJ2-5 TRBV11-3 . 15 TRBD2 CASSFSGRGRETQYF
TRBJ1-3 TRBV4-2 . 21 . CASSQEVISIGRLSSGNTIYF
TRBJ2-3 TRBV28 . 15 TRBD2 CASKTSSKGLDTQYF
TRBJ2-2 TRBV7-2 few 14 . CASSLRANTGELFF
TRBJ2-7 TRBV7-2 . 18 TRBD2 CASSLERTSGIYSYEQYF
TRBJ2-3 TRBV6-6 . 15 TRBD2 CASSYIAGGTDTQYF
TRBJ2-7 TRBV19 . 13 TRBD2 CASGPGGHYEQYF
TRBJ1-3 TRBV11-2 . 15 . CASSLDGHSGNTIYF
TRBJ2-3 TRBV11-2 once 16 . CASSLVGGLKSDTQYF
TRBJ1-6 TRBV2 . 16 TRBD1 CASSERRTGYNSPLHF
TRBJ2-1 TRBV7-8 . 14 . CASSAGLRHNEQFF
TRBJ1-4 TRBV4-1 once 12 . CASSKPYEKLFF
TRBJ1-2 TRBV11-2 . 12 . CASSHGQYGYTF
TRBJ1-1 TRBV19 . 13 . CASSPQTGTEAFF
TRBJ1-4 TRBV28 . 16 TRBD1 CASSSRWQGAGEKLFF
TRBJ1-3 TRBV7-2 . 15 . CASSLGWGTGNTIYF
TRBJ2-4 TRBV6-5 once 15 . CASSYSSQGQSIQYF
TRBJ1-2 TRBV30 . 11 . CALRGNYGYTF
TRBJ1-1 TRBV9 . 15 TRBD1 CASSPRQGWGTEAFF
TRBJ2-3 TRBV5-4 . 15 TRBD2 CASSRGLAGEGTQYF
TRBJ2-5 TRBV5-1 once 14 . CASSRIPGQETQYF
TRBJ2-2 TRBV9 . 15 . CASSVERRNTGELFF
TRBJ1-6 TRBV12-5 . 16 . CASGLAQGTYNSPLHF
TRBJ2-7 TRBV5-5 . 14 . CASSLRAGAYEQYF
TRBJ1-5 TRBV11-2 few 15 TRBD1 CASSPNPGGDQPQHF
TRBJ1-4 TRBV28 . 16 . CASSPNYAGVGGKLFF
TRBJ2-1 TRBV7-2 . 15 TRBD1 CASSLVGTGNNEQFF
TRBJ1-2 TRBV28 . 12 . CASKQRVDGYTF
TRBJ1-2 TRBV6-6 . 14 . CASSNVGQMEGYTF
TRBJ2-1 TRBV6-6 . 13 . CASSPVGGAEQFF